A selection of T cell receptor beta chains follows, all from one sample in a study of blood T cell repertoires in COVID-19. The table came from immunoSEQ multiplex PCR; TCRdb's copy has only in-frame clones and leaves some out. This sample has about 350,000 clones, with around 87% found just once. Sequenced material: PBMCs or T cells enriched from blood (not recorded which). The receptors were sampled from a woman aged 25 to 45 who had recovered from COVID-19. CDR3s include the opening cysteine and the closing phenylalanine or tryptophan. The D gene is left open where the match is weak. Not all rows give a size; the values are once, few, many and, for expanded clones, a class.

TRBJ2-3 | - | TRBV3-1/TRBV3-2 | TRBD2 | TGTGCCAGCAGCCCTATGGGGAGCGGGGGAGTAGATACGCAGTATTTT | CASSPMGSGGVDTQYF
TRBJ1-2 | - | TRBV2 | - | TGTGCCAGCGTCCCACAGGGTGGGGACTATGGCTACACCTTC | CASVPQGGDYGYTF
TRBJ2-7 | - | TRBV5-1 | TRBD2 | TGCGCCAGCAGCTCGCCCGGACTAGCGGGGAGGGAGCAGTACTTC | CASSSPGLAGREQYF
TRBJ2-1 | once | TRBV4-2 | TRBD1 | TGTGCCAGCAGCCAAGAGGGGACAGGGTCCGCCTACAATGAGCAGTTCTTC | CASSQEGTGSAYNEQFF
TRBJ2-1 | - | TRBV11-1 | TRBD2 | TGTGCCAGCAGCTCCTCCGGGACTAGCGCCTTCAATGAGCAGTTCTTC | CASSSSGTSAFNEQFF
TRBJ1-4 | - | TRBV5-1 | - | TGCGCCAGCAGCTTGGAGGGCGGGATTGAAAAACTGTTTTTT | CASSLEGGIEKLFF
TRBJ2-5 | - | TRBV5-1 | - | TGCGCCAGCAGCTTGGGCGGGGGCCGATTGCAAGAGACCCAGTACTTC | CASSLGGGRLQETQYF
TRBJ1-3 | - | TRBV7-6 | - | TGTGCCAGCAGCTTCCGACAGGTCCCTGGAAACACCATATATTTT | CASSFRQVPGNTIYF
TRBJ1-3 | - | TRBV5-8 | TRBD1 | TGTGCCAGCATGACAGGGGTGAATGGAAACACCATATATTTT | CASMTGVNGNTIYF
TRBJ2-7 | - | TRBV10-3 | TRBD1 | TGTGCCGCACAGGGGGATATTACCAGCTACGAGCAGTACTTC | CAAQGDITSYEQYF
TRBJ1-5 | - | TRBV6-5 | TRBD1 | TGTGCCAGCAGTAGGACAGGGCAAAAAATCCAGCATTTT | CASSRTGQKIQHF
TRBJ1-5 | - | TRBV7-2 | - | TGTGCCAGCAGCTCCCTTTCTCAGCCCCAGCATTTT | CASSSLSQPQHF
TRBJ1-5 | - | TRBV28 | - | TGTGCCAGCAGTGGGGAGGGGGAACTCTTGCGGCAGCCCCAGCATTTT | CASSGEGELLRQPQHF
TRBJ2-1 | - | TRBV9 | TRBD1 | TGTGCCAGCAGCCCCCGACAGGGTTTCTACAATGAGCAGTTCTTC | CASSPRQGFYNEQFF
TRBJ2-5 | - | TRBV7-9 | TRBD1 | TGTGCCAGCAGCGAGGACAGGAATCAAGAGACCCAGTACTTC | CASSEDRNQETQYF
TRBJ1-2 | - | TRBV2 | - | TGTGCCAGCAGGGAGAACTATGGCTACACCTTC | CASRENYGYTF
TRBJ2-7 | - | TRBV10-3 | TRBD2 | TGTGCCATCAGTGAGGGACTAGTGGCCCACGAGCAGTACTTC | CAISEGLVAHEQYF
TRBJ1-2 | - | TRBV27 | - | TGTGCCAGCAGTTTTCGTGTCGCGGCTAACTATGGCTACACCTTC | CASSFRVAANYGYTF
TRBJ1-1 | - | TRBV5-1 | TRBD1 | TGCGCCAGCAGTCAAGACAGGGGATCCACTGAAGCTTTCTTT | CASSQDRGSTEAFF
TRBJ1-5 | - | TRBV4-3 | - | TGCGCCAGCAGCCAAAGGAAGGGAGCAAACCGGCCCCAGCATTTT | CASSQRKGANRPQHF
TRBJ2-2 | - | TRBV6-5 | - | TGTGCCAGCACGGTCTTCACCGGGGAGCTGTTTTTT | CASTVFTGELFF
TRBJ2-5 | - | TRBV7-6 | - | TGTGCCAGCAGCTTAAGGGCCAGGGGAGAGACCCAGTACTTC | CASSLRARGETQYF
TRBJ1-5 | - | TRBV2 | - | TGTGCCAGCAGTGTGGGCAGGGGAGGGCAGCCCCAGCATTTT | CASSVGRGGQPQHF
TRBJ1-2 | - | TRBV19 | TRBD1 | TGTGCCAGTAGTATCAGGACAGGGGGCGACTATGGCTACACCTTC | CASSIRTGGDYGYTF
TRBJ2-1 | many | TRBV3-1/TRBV3-2 | TRBD2 | TGTGCCAGCAGACCTAGCGGGGGTTTTTACAATGAGCAGTTCTTC | CASRPSGGFYNEQFF